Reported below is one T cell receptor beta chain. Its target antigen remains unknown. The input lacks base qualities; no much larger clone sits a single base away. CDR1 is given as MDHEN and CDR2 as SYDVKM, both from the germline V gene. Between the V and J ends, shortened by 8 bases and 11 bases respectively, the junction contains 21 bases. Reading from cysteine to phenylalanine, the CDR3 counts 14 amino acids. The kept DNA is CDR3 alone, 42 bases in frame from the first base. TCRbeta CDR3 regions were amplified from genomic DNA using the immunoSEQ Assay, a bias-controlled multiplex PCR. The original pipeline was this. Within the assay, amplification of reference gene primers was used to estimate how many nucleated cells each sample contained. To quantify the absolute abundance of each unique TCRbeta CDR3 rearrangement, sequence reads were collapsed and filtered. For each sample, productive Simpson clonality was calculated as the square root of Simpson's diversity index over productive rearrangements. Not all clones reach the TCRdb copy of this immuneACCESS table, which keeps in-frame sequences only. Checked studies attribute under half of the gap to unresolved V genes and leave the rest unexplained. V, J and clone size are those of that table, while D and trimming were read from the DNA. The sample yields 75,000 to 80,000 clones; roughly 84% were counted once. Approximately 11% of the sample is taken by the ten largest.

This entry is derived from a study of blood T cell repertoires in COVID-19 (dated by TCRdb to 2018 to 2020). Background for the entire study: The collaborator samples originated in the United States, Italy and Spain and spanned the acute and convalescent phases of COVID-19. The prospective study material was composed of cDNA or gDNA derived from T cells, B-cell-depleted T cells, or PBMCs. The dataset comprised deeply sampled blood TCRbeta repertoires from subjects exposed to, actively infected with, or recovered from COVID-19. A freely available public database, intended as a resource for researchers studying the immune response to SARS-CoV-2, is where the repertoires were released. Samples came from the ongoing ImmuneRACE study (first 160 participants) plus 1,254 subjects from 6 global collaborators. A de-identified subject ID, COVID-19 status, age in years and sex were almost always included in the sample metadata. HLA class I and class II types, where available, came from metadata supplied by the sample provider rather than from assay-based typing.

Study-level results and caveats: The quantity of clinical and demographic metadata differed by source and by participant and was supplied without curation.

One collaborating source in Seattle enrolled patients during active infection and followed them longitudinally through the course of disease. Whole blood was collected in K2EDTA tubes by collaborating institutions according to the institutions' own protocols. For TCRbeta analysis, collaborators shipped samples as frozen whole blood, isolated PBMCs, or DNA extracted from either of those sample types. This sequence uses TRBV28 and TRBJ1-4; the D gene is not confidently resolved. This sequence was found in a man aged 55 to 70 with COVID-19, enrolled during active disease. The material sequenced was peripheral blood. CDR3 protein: CASVPQRAPGKLFF. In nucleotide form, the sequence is TGTGCCAGCGTCCCTCAGAGGGCGCCGGGGAAACTGTTTTTT.